Here is one T cell receptor beta chain with its context. Antigen: not known. Before the COVID-19 pandemic, during about 2010-2018, CD4+ T cells were taken from unexposed donors. This specimen belongs to a study of CD4 T cells in relation to SARS-CoV-2 and coronaviruses. Background on the study: Shared crossreactive spike epitopes were mapped to their HLA restriction.

J was trimmed by 2 bases and V by 5 bases; bases with no gene match: 9. There are 15 residues in the CDR3. Looked up from germline, CDR1 is SGHAT and CDR2 is FQNNGV. Study-wide findings and caveats: Compared with monoreactive clones, crossreactive clones showed significantly weaker SARS-CoV-2 expansion.

Assay: immunoSEQ multiplex PCR; the TCRdb copy retains only in-frame clones and omits some. The sample contains 60,000 to 65,000 clones, 94% of which appear only once. V is TRBV11-2 and J is TRBJ2-7, with 7 bases fitting TRBD2. The receptor was isolated from a human donor in good health. Input material: naive CD4+ T cells from PBMCs. The subset is: naive CD4+ T cells isolated by negative enrichment. The CDR3 DNA is TGTGCCAGCAGCCACTCCCGGGGAGGGGCCTACGAGCAGTACTTC. It translates to CASSHSRGGAYEQYF.